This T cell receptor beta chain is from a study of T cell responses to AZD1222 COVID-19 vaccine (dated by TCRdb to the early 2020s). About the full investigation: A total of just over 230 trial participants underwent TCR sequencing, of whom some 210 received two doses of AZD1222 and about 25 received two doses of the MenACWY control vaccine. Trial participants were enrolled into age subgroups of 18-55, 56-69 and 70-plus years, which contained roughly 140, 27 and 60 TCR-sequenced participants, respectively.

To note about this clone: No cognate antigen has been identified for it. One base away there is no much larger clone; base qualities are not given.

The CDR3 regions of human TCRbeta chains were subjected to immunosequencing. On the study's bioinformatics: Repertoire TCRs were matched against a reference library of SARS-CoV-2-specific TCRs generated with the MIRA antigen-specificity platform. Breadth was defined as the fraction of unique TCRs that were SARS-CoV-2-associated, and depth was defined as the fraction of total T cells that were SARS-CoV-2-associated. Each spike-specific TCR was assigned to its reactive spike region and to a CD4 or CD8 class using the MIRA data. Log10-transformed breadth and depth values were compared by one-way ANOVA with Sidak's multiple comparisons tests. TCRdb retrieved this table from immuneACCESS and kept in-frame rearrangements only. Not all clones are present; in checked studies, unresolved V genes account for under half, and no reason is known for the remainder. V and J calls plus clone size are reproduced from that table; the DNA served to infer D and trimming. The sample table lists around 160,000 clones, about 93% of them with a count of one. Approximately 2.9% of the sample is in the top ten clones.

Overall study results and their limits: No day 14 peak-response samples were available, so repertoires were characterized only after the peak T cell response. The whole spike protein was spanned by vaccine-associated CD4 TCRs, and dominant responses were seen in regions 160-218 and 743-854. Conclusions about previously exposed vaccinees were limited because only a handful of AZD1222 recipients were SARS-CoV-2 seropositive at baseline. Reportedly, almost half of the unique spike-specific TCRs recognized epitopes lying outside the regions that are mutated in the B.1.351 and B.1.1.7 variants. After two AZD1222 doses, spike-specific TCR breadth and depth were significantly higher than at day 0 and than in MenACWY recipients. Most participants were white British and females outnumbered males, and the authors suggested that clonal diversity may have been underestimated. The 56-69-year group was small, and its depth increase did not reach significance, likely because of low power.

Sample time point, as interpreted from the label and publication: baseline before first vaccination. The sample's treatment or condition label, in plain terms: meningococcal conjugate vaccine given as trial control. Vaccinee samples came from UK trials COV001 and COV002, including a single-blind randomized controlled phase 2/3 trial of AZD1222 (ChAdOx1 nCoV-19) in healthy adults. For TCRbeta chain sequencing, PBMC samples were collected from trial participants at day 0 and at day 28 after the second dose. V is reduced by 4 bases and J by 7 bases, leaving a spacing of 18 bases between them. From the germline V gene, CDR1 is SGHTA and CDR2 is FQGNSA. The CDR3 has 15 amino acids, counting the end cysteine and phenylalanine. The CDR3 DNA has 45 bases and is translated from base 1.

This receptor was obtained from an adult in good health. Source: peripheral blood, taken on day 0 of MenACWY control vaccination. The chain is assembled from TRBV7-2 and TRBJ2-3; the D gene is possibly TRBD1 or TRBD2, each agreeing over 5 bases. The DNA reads TGTGCCAGCAGCTCCGGGACCCGATTTCTTAATACGCAGTATTTT. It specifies CASSSGTRFLNTQYF.